The 15 T cell receptor beta chains below all came from one sample that was sequenced in a study of shared clonotypes between healthy human individuals (dated by TCRdb to about 2020). The library relied on the immunoSEQ multiplex PCR assay. TCRdb holds this immuneACCESS table with in-frame rearrangements only. Some clones are missing; in checked studies, unresolved V genes explain under half, and the rest has no known cause. For this sample the table gives 2 million to 3 million clones, of which 93% were detected only once. The ten largest clones take up roughly 0.39% of the sample. The sample was naive CD4+ T cells from PBMCs. According to the study, the label for this sample's cell subset or site signals: CD45RA+ positively selected. These receptors came from a man aged 18 to 35 in good health. Some clones in this sample may be carry-over from other donors' samples.

The gene calls are TRBV30 and TRBJ2-3, with 12 bases fitting TRBD2. From germline, CDR1 is GTSNPN and CDR2 SVGIG (reference sequence). The V gene end was trimmed by 5 bases and the J gene end by 0 bases; junction bases not matched to a gene: 3. The CDR3 consists of 15 residues. DNA for the CDR3: TGTGCCTGGGCTAGCGGGAGGGGTAGCACAGATACGCAGTATTTT. Translation gives CAWASGRGSTDTQYF.

This clone has a single count. V usage is TRBV9 and J usage is TRBJ2-2; D assignment may be TRBD1 or TRBD2 (5 bases each). V was pared by 2 bases and J by 0 bases, with 8 bases between. This CDR3 comprises 15 residues. Per germline, CDR1 SGDLS and CDR2 YYNGEE. As DNA, the CDR3 is TGTGCCAGCAGCGTGGGGGTCCCGAACACCGGGGAGCTGTTTTTT. Translating it yields CASSVGVPNTGELFF.

The V and J genes are TRBV9 and TRBJ2-7; 11 bases fit TRBD2. The germline CDR1 and CDR2 sequences are SGDLS and YYNGEE. Trimming at V came to 4 bases and at J to 5 bases, leaving 5 bases not matched to a gene. This CDR3 is 14 amino acids long. This CDR3 is CASSLLAGGDEQYF. Here the CDR3 DNA reads TGTGCCAGCAGCTTGCTAGCGGGAGGCGACGAGCAGTACTTC.

The chain combines TRBV7-3 with TRBJ2-1; D remains ambiguous. This CDR3 has 15 amino acids. CDR1 and CDR2 from the germline V gene are SGHTA and FQGTGA. Trimming took 3 bases from V and 0 from J, leaving 9 bases between them. CDR3 DNA sequence: TGTGCCAGCAGCTTCTCTACAGCCTCCTACAATGAGCAGTTCTTC. Residues: CASSFSTASYNEQFF.

The CDR3 DNA is TGTGCCAGCAGTGGGACGGATTTATACGAGCAGTACTTC. Translation gives CASSGTDLYEQYF. This chain joins TRBV19 and TRBJ2-7; D may correspond to TRBD1 or TRBD2 (5 bases each). The CDR3 is 13 residues long. Per germline, CDR1 LNHDA and CDR2 SQIVND (reference sequence). V lost 9 bases and J 4 bases, leaving 16 bases between the germline ends.

The chain links TRBV7-2 to TRBJ2-1, with TRBD2 identical over 7 bases. Unmatched junction bases numbered 13, after V lost 0 bases and J lost 5 bases. CDR3 size: 18 residues. Per the germline V gene, CDR1 is SGHTA and CDR2 is FQGNSA. Here the CDR3 reads CASSLAAYVREIDNEQFF. In DNA, the CDR3 is TGTGCCAGCAGCTTAGCGGCCTATGTGCGGGAGATCGACAATGAGCAGTTCTTC.

The rearrangement links TRBV6-1 to TRBJ2-4; no clear D. The CDR3 contains 13 residues. Trimming took 7 bases from V and 0 from J, leaving 7 bases between them. Looked up from germline, CDR1 is MNHNS and CDR2 is SASEGT. The CDR3 nucleotides read TGTGCCAGCAAGGAACTAGCCAAAAACATTCAGTACTTC. Its translation is CASKELAKNIQYF.

The chain combines TRBV14 with TRBJ2-3, with D uncertain. Trimming took 0 bases from V and 11 from J, leaving 9 bases between them. Germline V gene lookup returns CDR1 SGHDN and CDR2 FVKESK. The CDR3 has 12 amino acids. In DNA, the CDR3 is TGTGCCAGCAGCCAAGATCCGGCTAAGCAGTATTTT. Amino acids: CASSQDPAKQYF. The whole variable domain, remainder taken from reference TRBV14 and TRBJ2-3, is EAGVTQFPSHSVIEKGQTVTLRCDPISGHDNLYWYRRVMGKEIKFLLHFVKESKQDESGMPNNRFLAERTGGTYSTLKVQPAELEDSGVYFCASSQDPAKQYFGPGTRLTVL.

The chain uses TRBV7-2 and TRBJ2-1; D may be TRBD1 or TRBD2 (6 bases each). CDR1 and CDR2 (germline): SGHTA, FQGNSA. The CDR3 loop spans 13 amino acids. The V end lost 5 bases, the J end lost 4 bases, and 9 bases lay between the germline ends. Here the CDR3 reads CASSGGGYNEQFF. The CDR3 nucleotides are TGTGCCAGCAGCGGAGGGGGATACAATGAGCAGTTCTTC.

V is TRBV6-5 and J is TRBJ1-2; 9 nucleotides agree with TRBD1. Germline lookup yields CDR1 MNHEY and CDR2 SVGAGI. The J segment lost 4 bases and the V segment lost 0 bases, leaving 3 bases of the junction unmatched. This CDR3 is 15 amino acids long. CDR3: CASSYSTGGSYGYTF. The CDR3 nucleotides are TGTGCCAGCAGTTACTCGACAGGGGGAAGCTATGGCTACACCTTC.

The V gene is TRBV9, the J gene TRBJ2-2; 10 nucleotides align to TRBD1. Trimming removed 3 bases from V and 6 bases from J; junction bases left unmatched: 8. The germline gives CDR1 SGDLS, CDR2 YYNGEE. The CDR3 covers 16 residues. CDR3 nucleotide sequence: TGTGCCAGCAGCGCTTCCGCGGGACAGGGGTCCGGGGAGCTGTTTTTT. Its translation is CASSASAGQGSGELFF. Variable domain in full (rest from reference TRBV9 and TRBJ2-2): DSGVTQTPKHLITATGQRVTLRCSPRSGDLSVYWYQQSLDQGLQFLIQYYNGEERAKGNILERFSAQQFPDLHSELNLSSLELGDSALYFCASSASAGQGSGELFFGEGSRLTVL.

The chain joins TRBV28 to TRBJ1-4; D is undetermined. Germline loops: CDR1 MDHEN, CDR2 SYDVKM. There are 14 residues in the CDR3. V was trimmed by 5 bases and J by 4 bases, leaving 11 bases between them. The CDR3 DNA reads as TGTGCCAGCAGTACAACACCGGTTAATGAAAAACTGTTTTTT. Its translation is CASSTTPVNEKLFF.

This clone was counted a few times. This chain joins TRBV5-1 and TRBJ1-2, with 7 bases that match TRBD1. V lost 3 bases and J lost 0; bases outside the gene matches: 14. CDR1 is SGHRS, CDR2 YFSETQ, per germline. The CDR3 extends over 18 amino acids. The CDR3 bases are TGCGCCAGCAGCTCGAAGCCGGGACAGCCAGCTTCTAACTATGGCTACACCTTC. Its translation is CASSSKPGQPASNYGYTF.

The V gene is TRBV6-6, the J gene TRBJ2-3, with 7 bases identical to TRBD2. The trim removed 6 bases at V and 1 base at J, leaving 4 bases unmatched. This CDR3 is built from 14 residues. CDR1 and CDR2 from the germline V gene are MNHNY and SVGAGI (reference sequence). The CDR3 region is CASSSSGGTDTQYF. CDR3 nucleotides: TGTGCCAGCAGCTCCAGCGGGGGCACAGATACGCAGTATTTT.

The J gene is TRBJ2-7, the V gene TRBV19; a possible D gene is TRBD2 (5 bases). Germline V CDR1 and CDR2: LNHDA, SQIVND (reference sequence). Trimming shortened V by 6 bases and J by 1 base, and 13 bases separated the two germline ends. CDR3 length equals 14 residues. Here the CDR3 DNA reads TGTGCCAGTAGCGCCACCGGGGATTCCTACGAGCAGTACTTC. Translation gives CASSATGDSYEQYF.